One sample yielded the 30 T cell receptor beta chains listed below, sequenced in a study of T cells after yellow fever vaccination. Using its own MiXCR run on the 5' RACE reads, TCRdb lists one record per CDR3 protein. The sample consists of some 350,000 distinct CDR3 sequences, around 4.1% of them appearing once. The sequencing here drew on PBMCs, taken 5 days after the yellow fever booster vaccination. These receptors all come from a man between 18 and 29 years old who received the YFV17D yellow fever vaccine.

This clonotype has at least ten counts. In DNA form, the CDR3 reads TGCGCCAGCAGCTTGGGGCGATTCACTGAAGCTTTCTTT. Translated: CASSLGRFTEAFF. V usage is TRBV5-1 and J usage is TRBJ1-1; the D is unclear. This CDR3 is 13 amino acids long. Trimming shortened V by 0 bases and J by 4 bases, and 7 bases separated the two germline ends. Germline V CDR1 and CDR2: SGHRS, YFSETQ. The entire variable domain, with the rest obtained from reference TRBV5-1 and TRBJ1-1, is as follows: KAGVTQTPRYLIKTRGQQVTLSCSPISGHRSVSWYQQTPGQGLQFLFEYFSETQRNKGNFPGRFSGRQFSNSRSEMNVSTLELGDSALYLCASSLGRFTEAFFGQGTRLTVV.

This sequence joins TRBV3-1 and TRBJ2-3; 8 bases line up with TRBD2. V lost 0 bases and J lost 2; bases outside the gene matches: 7. The V gene's germline CDR1 is LGHDT and CDR2 YNNKEL (reference sequence). The CDR3 spans 17 residues. This chain's CDR3 is CASSQDSAGGYTDTQYF. CDR3 DNA: TGTGCCAGCAGCCAAGATTCGGCGGGGGGATACACAGATACGCAGTATTTT.

This clonotype has only a few counts. The rearrangement links TRBV7-9 to TRBJ2-7, with D possibly TRBD1 on 5 matching bases. Germline CDR1 reads SEHNR; CDR2 reads FQNEAQ (reference sequence). The CDR3 runs to 14 residues. Trimming shortened V by 4 bases and J by 2 bases, and 12 bases separated the two germline ends. The CDR3 sequence is CASSSSQGAYEQYF. The DNA of the CDR3 is TGTGCCAGCAGCTCCTCCCAGGGCGCCTACGAGCAGTACTTC.

This clonotype has ten or more counts. The chain couples TRBV11-2 to TRBJ2-3, with a weak D call TRBD2 (5 bases). V was trimmed by 3 bases and J by 3 bases, leaving 16 bases between them. The germline V gene has CDR1 SGHAT and CDR2 FQNNGV. This CDR3 comprises 16 residues. The CDR3 region is CASSFGVFRLTDTQYF. Here the CDR3 DNA reads TGTGCCAGCAGCTTCGGGGTATTTAGACTGACAGATACGCAGTATTTT. Using reference TRBV11-2 and TRBJ2-3 for the parts outside the CDR3, the full variable domain is EAGVAQSPRYKIIEKRQSVAFWCNPISGHATLYWYQQILGQGPKLLIQFQNNGVVDDSQLPKDRFSAERLKGVDSTLKIQPAKLEDSAVYLCASSFGVFRLTDTQYFGPGTRLTVL.

Only a few counts were recorded for this clonotype. The chain couples TRBV10-1 to TRBJ2-3, with 10 nucleotides matching TRBD2. Germline V lookup: CDR1 WNHNN, CDR2 SYGVQD (reference sequence). The J segment lost 1 base and the V segment lost 8 bases, leaving 3 bases of the junction unmatched. The CDR3 runs to 14 residues. Here the CDR3 DNA reads TGCGCCAGCGGAGGACTAGCGGGCACAGATACGCAGTATTTT. As protein: CASGGLAGTDTQYF.

The chain combines TRBV13 with TRBJ2-7; D unclear. The CDR3 has 14 amino acids. V lost 2 bases and J lost 5, with 13 bases in between. The V gene's germline CDR1 is PRHDT and CDR2 FYEKMQ (reference sequence). CDR3 in amino acids: CASSLPKSSHEQYF. DNA for the CDR3: TGTGCCAGCAGCTTACCGAAGTCGAGCCACGAGCAGTACTTC.

This clonotype was picked up many times. This chain joins TRBV4-3 and TRBJ1-2; TRBD1 matches 8 bases. The CDR3 is 17 residues long. The V and J ends lost 0 bases and 4 bases, in that order; junction bases with no gene match: 10. Germline CDR1 and CDR2: LGHNA and YSLEER. The CDR3 loop is CASSQDYSGGAGYGYTF. CDR3 sequence (DNA): TGCGCCAGCAGCCAAGATTACTCAGGGGGCGCGGGCTATGGCTACACCTTC.

This rearrangement joins TRBV11-2 to TRBJ2-2, with 8 nucleotides matching TRBD2. The germline V gene encodes CDR1 SGHAT and CDR2 FQNNGV. V lost 4 bases and J lost 7; bases outside the gene matches: 8. The CDR3 runs 15 residues. Here the CDR3 DNA reads TGTGCCAGCAGCTCCGCGGGGGGATCTAGCGGGGAGCTGTTTTTT. Protein sequence: CASSSAGGSSGELFF.

This clonotype has only a few counts. This chain's CDR3 is CASSPPGRGVGEQYF. The CDR3 bases are TGTGCCAGCTCACCACCGGGCCGAGGGGTTGGCGAGCAGTACTTC. The genes are TRBV18 and TRBJ2-7; the D gene could be TRBD1 or TRBD2 (5 bases each). Trimming left V 0 bases short and J 6 bases short, with 15 bases between. The CDR3 runs to 15 residues. The V gene's germline CDR1 is KGHSH and CDR2 LQKENI. The full variable domain, its missing parts supplied by reference TRBV18 and TRBJ2-7, is NAGVMQNPRHLVRRRGQEARLRCSPMKGHSHVYWYRQLPEEGLKFMVYLQKENIIDESGMPKERFSAEFPKEGPSILRIQQVVRGDSAAYFCASSPPGRGVGEQYFGPGTRLTVT.

The V gene is TRBV7-9, the J gene TRBJ2-1, with D unresolved. V lost 8 bases, J lost 9 bases, and 23 bases lay in between. Germline CDR1 and CDR2: SEHNR and FQNEAQ (reference sequence). There are 15 residues in the CDR3. The CDR3 loop reads CASHTRNEWASEQFF. In nucleotides, the CDR3 is TGTGCCAGCCACACGAGGAATGAGTGGGCGAGTGAGCAGTTCTTC.

V is TRBV5-1 and J is TRBJ2-3; either TRBD1 or TRBD2 may supply D (5 bases each). V gave up 6 bases and J gave up 2 bases, with 10 bases separating them. The V gene's germline CDR1 is SGHRS and CDR2 YFSETQ. The CDR3 length is 13 residues. The CDR3 DNA follows: TGCGCCAGCATGGGGGTAAACACAGATACGCAGTATTTT. Residues: CASMGVNTDTQYF.

This clonotype was detected only a few times. This chain joins TRBV12-3 or TRBV12-4 and TRBJ1-5, with a possible D match to TRBD1 (5 bases). The CDR3 totals 15 residues. The V end was cut by 1 base, the J end by 3 bases, with 10 bases between. This CDR3 is CASSLGGASNQPQHF. DNA of the CDR3: TGTGCCAGCAGTTTAGGGGGCGCTTCCAATCAGCCCCAGCATTTT.

This sequence joins TRBV28 and TRBJ1-3; no definite D call. CDR1 is MDHEN, CDR2 SYDVKM, per germline. CDR3 length: 14 amino acids. Trimming left V 8 bases short and J 0 bases short, with 11 bases between. CDR3 region: CASLGANSGNTIYF. In DNA, the CDR3 is TGTGCCAGCCTTGGAGCCAACTCTGGAAACACCATATATTTT.

J is TRBJ2-3 and V is TRBV12-3 or TRBV12-4; no clear D. The CDR3 spans 11 residues. Trimming took 7 bases from V and 11 from J, leaving 13 bases between them. CDR3 in amino acids: CASTPVREQYF. For the CDR3, the DNA is TGTGCCAGCACCCCGGTCCGAGAGCAGTATTTT.

The sample holds many counts of this clonotype. The gene calls are TRBV19 and TRBJ2-3; D is uncertain. This CDR3 is 14 amino acids long. V was pared by 10 bases and J by 0 bases, with 14 bases between. The germline CDR1 and CDR2 sequences are LNHDA and SQIVND (reference sequence). The CDR3 protein is CAIATEDSTDTQYF. The CDR3 DNA reads TGTGCCATTGCGACTGAGGATAGCACAGATACGCAGTATTTT.

This clonotype was seen repeatedly, ten times or more. This chain joins TRBV10-3 and TRBJ2-1, with D perhaps TRBD1 (5 bases). V lost 11 bases to trimming and J lost 8 bases, with 19 bases between them. The CDR3 totals 13 residues. Germline CDR1 is ENHRY and CDR2 is SYGVKD. CDR3 region: CAARGSSSDEQFF. Here the CDR3 DNA reads TGTGCCGCAAGGGGCAGTAGTTCCGATGAGCAGTTCTTC.

In its sample, this clonotype was seen many times. The rearrangement joins TRBV20-1 to TRBJ2-3; D not resolved. Germline V gives CDR1 DFQATT, CDR2 SNEGSKA (reference sequence). CDR3 size: 16 residues. V gave up 3 bases and J gave up 5 bases, with 21 bases separating them. CDR3 amino acids: CSASRSASSHEDTQYF. The CDR3 coding sequence is TGCAGTGCTAGTCGATCAGCCTCCTCGCATGAAGATACGCAGTATTTT.

This clonotype has at least ten counts. The chain couples TRBV7-7 to TRBJ2-5; D call uncertain. The CDR3 covers 13 residues. Looked up from germline, CDR1 is SSHAT and CDR2 is FNYEAQ (reference sequence). V gave up 5 bases and J gave up 4 bases, with 11 bases separating them. The CDR3 nucleotides read TGTGCCAGCAGCCCGGTTGGTGCAGAGACCCAGTACTTC. Amino acids: CASSPVGAETQYF. The full variable domain, completed using reference TRBV7-7 and TRBJ2-5, is GAGVSQSPRYKVTKRGQDVTLRCDPISSHATLYWYQQALGQGPEFLTYFNYEAQPDKSGLPSDRFSAERPEGSISTLTIQRTEQRDSAMYRCASSPVGAETQYFGPGTRLLVL.

This clonotype has a count of ten or more. The rearrangement links TRBV9 to TRBJ2-3, with D hard to call. The V end lost 4 bases, the J end lost 2 bases, and 11 bases lay between the germline ends. The CDR3 is 14 amino acids. Germline values: CDR1 SGDLS, CDR2 YYNGEE. CDR3 in DNA: TGTGCCAGCAGCACCCGGACGCACACAGATACGCAGTATTTT. Encoded protein: CASSTRTHTDTQYF.

V gene TRBV5-6 combines with J gene TRBJ2-1, with D possibly being TRBD1 (5 bases). Germline V gene data show CDR1 as SGHDT and CDR2 as YYEEEE. The CDR3 totals 16 residues. The ends were cut back, 0 bases at V and 5 bases at J, with 15 bases in the middle. DNA for the CDR3: TGTGCCAGCAGCTTGGATTGGGGCGAGGTAAACAATGAGCAGTTCTTC. Translation gives CASSLDWGEVNNEQFF.

This clonotype appeared many times. The chain recombines TRBV10-3 with TRBJ2-3, with D perhaps TRBD1 or TRBD2 (5 bases each). The CDR3 consists of 17 residues. V shed 0 bases and J shed 6 bases, with 19 bases lying between them. Germline V gives CDR1 ENHRY, CDR2 SYGVKD. The CDR3 loop reads CAISESDRDLILDTQYF. The CDR3 nucleotides are TGTGCCATCAGTGAGTCGGACCGGGACCTCATCTTGGATACGCAGTATTTT.

This clonotype occurred a few times. The rearrangement joins TRBV28 to TRBJ1-2; 8 bases line up with TRBD1. Trimming at V came to 5 bases and at J to 6 bases, leaving 5 bases not matched to a gene. Germline CDR1 reads MDHEN; CDR2 reads SYDVKM. This CDR3 has 13 residues. The CDR3 bases are TGTGCCAGCAGTGTGGACAGGGTAAATGGCTACACCTTC. Its protein is CASSVDRVNGYTF.

Ten or more counts support this clonotype. This chain links TRBV29-1 with TRBJ2-7; TRBD1 is a possible D gene (5 bases). The germline V gene encodes CDR1 SQVTM and CDR2 ANQGSEA. The ends were cut back, 0 bases at V and 7 bases at J, with 13 bases in the middle. The CDR3 spans 13 residues. CDR3 nucleotides: TGCAGCGTTGAAGATGAAGCAGGGTCGGAGCAGTACTTC. Translating it yields CSVEDEAGSEQYF.

This clonotype was detected only a few times. The chain couples TRBV20-1 to TRBJ2-5; D is uncertain. Germline loops: CDR1 DFQATT, CDR2 SNEGSKA (reference sequence). V lost 4 bases and J lost 5, with 14 bases in between. The CDR3 length is 13 residues. The CDR3: CSAKSGVGETQYF. CDR3 in DNA: TGCAGTGCTAAGTCGGGTGTGGGCGAGACCCAGTACTTC.

This sequence joins TRBV11-2 and TRBJ1-1, with D possibly matching TRBD1 (5 bases). The CDR3 sequence is 15 residues long. Trimming took 5 bases from V and 4 from J, leaving 17 bases between them. From germline, CDR1 is SGHAT and CDR2 FQNNGV. The CDR3 reads CASSPRWGVFTEAFF. The CDR3 nucleotides are TGTGCCAGCAGCCCTAGGTGGGGGGTCTTCACTGAAGCTTTCTTT.

A note on this clonotype: A much larger clone differs from this one at a single base, so this may be a read error. This chain joins TRBV7-3 and TRBJ2-1, with TRBD2 matching 10 bases. This CDR3 region has 15 residues. CDR1 SGHTA and CDR2 FQGTGA come from the germline V gene. The CDR3 here is CASSSGGLSYTEQFF. Written as DNA, the CDR3 is TGTGCCAGCAGTAGCGGGGGGCTTTCCTACACTGAGCAGTTCTTC.

This clonotype was counted between two and nine times. This chain uses TRBV6-6 with TRBJ2-3; 7 nucleotides align to TRBD2. This CDR3 region has 15 residues. J was trimmed by 3 bases and V by 0 bases; bases with no gene match: 3. In germline, CDR1 is MNHNY, CDR2 SVGAGI (reference sequence). As DNA, the CDR3 is TGTGCCAGCAGTTACTCCGGGACTACGACAGATACGCAGTATTTT. Translated: CASSYSGTTTDTQYF.

This clonotype was counted many times. V gene TRBV7-9 combines with J gene TRBJ2-1, with D hard to call. The CDR3 has 13 residues. V lost 8 bases and J 4 bases, leaving 12 bases between the germline ends. CDR1 is SEHNR and CDR2 is FQNEAQ in the germline V gene (reference sequence). In nucleotides, the CDR3 is TGTGCCAGCGAGTTTGCTGGTTACAATGAGCAGTTCTTC. Amino acid sequence: CASEFAGYNEQFF.

This clonotype was detected a few times. This sequence joins TRBV3-1 and TRBJ2-5, with a tentative D call TRBD1 (5 bases). Trimming took 3 bases from V and 2 from J, leaving 7 bases between them. CDR1 and CDR2 from the germline V gene are LGHDT and YNNKEL (reference sequence). This CDR3 region has 13 residues. The CDR3 loop is CASSHRGQETQYF. The CDR3 bases are TGTGCCAGCAGCCATAGGGGACAAGAGACCCAGTACTTC.

This clonotype was seen many times. The CDR3 loop reads CASSLPQGFGDEQFF. In DNA form, the CDR3 reads TGTGCCAGCAGCTTGCCACAGGGGTTCGGTGATGAGCAGTTCTTC. The chain uses TRBV5-4 and TRBJ2-1; the match to TRBD1 covers 7 bases. CDR1 is SGHNT and CDR2 is YYREEE in the germline V gene (reference sequence). V trimming: 1 base; J trimming: 8 bases; junction bases outside the gene matches: 9. CDR3 length equals 15 residues.